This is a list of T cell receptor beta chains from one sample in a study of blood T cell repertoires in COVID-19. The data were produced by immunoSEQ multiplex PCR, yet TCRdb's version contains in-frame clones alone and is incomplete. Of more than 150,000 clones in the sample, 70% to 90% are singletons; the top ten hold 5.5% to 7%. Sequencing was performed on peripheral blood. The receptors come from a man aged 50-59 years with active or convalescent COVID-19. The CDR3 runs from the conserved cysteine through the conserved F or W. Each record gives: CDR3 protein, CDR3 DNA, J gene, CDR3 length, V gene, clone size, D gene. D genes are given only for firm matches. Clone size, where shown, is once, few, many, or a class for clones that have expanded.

CDR3: CASSSPGTSGRGSYNEQFF
DNA: TGTGCCAGCAGCTCACCAGGGACTAGCGGGAGAGGGTCCTACAATGAGCAGTTCTTC
J: TRBJ2-1
length: 19
V: TRBV7-2
size: NA
D: TRBD2

CDR3: CASSVGISGQSSGNTIYF
DNA: TGTGCCAGCAGCGTAGGAATCTCGGGACAGAGCTCTGGAAACACCATATATTTT
J: TRBJ1-3
length: 18
V: TRBV9
size: NA
D: TRBD1

CDR3: CASSLSRYHEQFF
DNA: TGTGCCAGCAGTTTATCGAGGTATCATGAGCAGTTCTTC
J: TRBJ2-1
length: 13
V: TRBV27
size: NA
D: NA

CDR3: CASSQGTGLGSPLHF
DNA: TGCGCCAGCAGCCAAGGGACAGGACTTGGTTCACCCCTCCACTTT
J: TRBJ1-6
length: 15
V: TRBV4-3
size: once
D: TRBD1

CDR3: CASRGTSGGYNEQFF
DNA: TGTGCCAGCAGAGGGACTAGCGGGGGCTACAATGAGCAGTTCTTC
J: TRBJ2-1
length: 15
V: TRBV2
size: NA
D: TRBD2

CDR3: CASSRRGDSYNEQFF
DNA: TGTGCCAGCAGCCGCAGGGGTGACTCCTACAATGAGCAGTTCTTC
J: TRBJ2-1
length: 15
V: TRBV11-1
size: NA
D: NA

CDR3: CASSPGQGASYTF
DNA: TGTGCCAGCAGCCCCGGACAGGGAGCGAGCTACACCTTC
J: TRBJ1-2
length: 13
V: TRBV7-6
size: NA
D: TRBD1

CDR3: CASSSRGSTEAFF
DNA: TGTGCCAGCAGTTCCCGGGGGAGCACTGAAGCTTTCTTT
J: TRBJ1-1
length: 13
V: TRBV6-2/TRBV6-3
size: NA
D: NA

CDR3: CASSVGGFYEQYF
DNA: TGTGCCAGCAGCGTAGGTGGCTTTTACGAGCAGTACTTC
J: TRBJ2-7
length: 13
V: TRBV9
size: NA
D: NA

CDR3: CASRPTGDNQPQHF
DNA: TGTGCCAGTAGACCGACAGGGGACAATCAGCCCCAGCATTTT
J: TRBJ1-5
length: 14
V: TRBV19
size: NA
D: TRBD1

CDR3: CSVRTDSDYGYTF
DNA: TGCAGCGTTAGGACAGACAGTGACTATGGCTACACCTTC
J: TRBJ1-2
length: 13
V: TRBV29-1
size: NA
D: NA

CDR3: CASSTGTLNNEQFF
DNA: TGTGCCAGCAGTACCGGGACACTAAACAATGAGCAGTTCTTC
J: TRBJ2-1
length: 14
V: TRBV6-5
size: NA
D: NA

CDR3: CASSDPIGGSYNEQFF
DNA: TGTGCCAGCAGTGACCCGATCGGGGGCTCCTACAATGAGCAGTTCTTC
J: TRBJ2-1
length: 16
V: TRBV2
size: NA
D: NA

CDR3: CASRLAGDFTGELFF
DNA: TGTGCCAGCAGGCTAGCGGGCGATTTCACCGGGGAGCTGTTTTTT
J: TRBJ2-2
length: 15
V: TRBV5-6
size: NA
D: TRBD2

CDR3: CASSRGGQGSQETQYF
DNA: TGTGCCAGCAGCAGAGGAGGACAGGGGAGTCAAGAGACCCAGTACTTC
J: TRBJ2-5
length: 16
V: TRBV5-5
size: NA
D: TRBD1

CDR3: CASSLQGAVQEQYF
DNA: TGTGCCAGCAGCTTACAGGGGGCAGTACAAGAGCAGTACTTC
J: TRBJ2-7
length: 14
V: TRBV5-4
size: NA
D: TRBD1

CDR3: CASSWTRGRVQFF
DNA: TGTGCCAGCAGTTGGACTCGAGGAAGGGTGCAGTTCTTC
J: TRBJ2-1
length: 13
V: TRBV6-2/TRBV6-3
size: NA
D: NA

CDR3: CASSYSQGHEQFF
DNA: TGTGCCAGCAGTTACAGCCAGGGCCATGAGCAGTTCTTC
J: TRBJ2-1
length: 13
V: TRBV6-5
size: few
D: NA

CDR3: CATALPGGSNEQFF
DNA: TGTGCCACCGCTCTCCCGGGTGGGAGCAATGAGCAGTTCTTC
J: TRBJ2-1
length: 14
V: TRBV10-3
size: once
D: NA

CDR3: CASRSDPSGTEAFF
DNA: TGTGCCAGCAGGAGCGACCCCAGTGGCACTGAAGCTTTCTTT
J: TRBJ1-1
length: 14
V: TRBV3-1/TRBV3-2
size: NA
D: NA

CDR3: CASSPFGLGRETQYF
DNA: TGTGCCAGCTCGCCGTTTGGGTTGGGGCGAGAGACCCAGTACTTC
J: TRBJ2-5
length: 15
V: TRBV18
size: NA
D: NA

CDR3: CASSLRQGDSPLHF
DNA: TGTGCCAGCAGCCTGAGACAGGGGGATTCACCCCTCCACTTT
J: TRBJ1-6
length: 14
V: TRBV5-4
size: NA
D: TRBD1

CDR3: CASSPGQFMNTEAFF
DNA: TGTGCCAGCTCACCCGGACAGTTTATGAACACTGAAGCTTTCTTT
J: TRBJ1-1
length: 15
V: TRBV18
size: NA
D: NA

CDR3: CASSYRERFYEQYF
DNA: TGTGCCAGCAGTTACCGCGAACGTTTCTACGAGCAGTACTTC
J: TRBJ2-7
length: 14
V: TRBV6-5
size: once
D: NA

CDR3: CASSQSAGQAGYEQYF
DNA: TGCGCCAGCAGCCAATCTGCCGGACAGGCGGGGTACGAGCAGTACTTC
J: TRBJ2-7
length: 16
V: TRBV4-3
size: NA
D: NA

CDR3: CASSKPAGANVLTF
DNA: TGTGCCAGCAGCAAACCGGCTGGGGCCAACGTCCTGACTTTC
J: TRBJ2-6
length: 14
V: TRBV21-1
size: NA
D: NA

CDR3: CASSYRDGYTF
DNA: TGCGCCAGCAGCTACAGGGACGGCTACACCTTC
J: TRBJ1-2
length: 11
V: TRBV4-1
size: few
D: NA

CDR3: CATSDYRDTEAFF
DNA: TGTGCCACCAGTGATTACAGGGACACTGAAGCTTTCTTT
J: TRBJ1-1
length: 13
V: TRBV24-1
size: NA
D: NA

CDR3: CASSDLRSWVSKNIQYF
DNA: TGCGCCAGCAGCGACCTCCGGAGCTGGGTGTCCAAAAACATTCAGTACTTC
J: TRBJ2-4
length: 17
V: TRBV10-1
size: few
D: NA

CDR3: CASSDEPGLGDTGELFF
DNA: TGTGCCAGCAGTGATGAACCGGGACTAGGGGACACCGGGGAGCTGTTTTTT
J: TRBJ2-2
length: 17
V: TRBV2
size: NA
D: TRBD2

CDR3: CASSLAPLAGRYEQYF
DNA: TGTGCCAGCAGCTTAGCCCCCCTAGCGGGACGCTACGAGCAGTACTTC
J: TRBJ2-7
length: 16
V: TRBV11-3
size: NA
D: TRBD2

CDR3: CAISPNRGGETEAFF
DNA: TGTGCCATCAGCCCTAACAGGGGAGGAGAGACTGAAGCTTTCTTT
J: TRBJ1-1
length: 15
V: TRBV10-3
size: NA
D: TRBD1

CDR3: CATSQTASEAFF
DNA: TGTGCCACCTCTCAGACAGCCTCTGAAGCTTTCTTT
J: TRBJ1-1
length: 12
V: TRBV6-5
size: NA
D: NA

CDR3: CASSLGGYYEQYF
DNA: TGTGCCAGCAGTTTAGGGGGGTACTACGAGCAGTACTTC
J: TRBJ2-7
length: 13
V: TRBV27
size: few
D: NA

CDR3: CASSTLPPGANYGYTF
DNA: TGTGCCAGCAGCACTTTACCCCCGGGAGCTAACTATGGCTACACCTTC
J: TRBJ1-2
length: 16
V: TRBV27
size: NA
D: NA

CDR3: CASSAGQAYGYTF
DNA: TGTGCCAGCAGCGCCGGACAGGCCTATGGCTACACCTTC
J: TRBJ1-2
length: 13
V: TRBV6-5
size: few
D: TRBD1

CDR3: CASSPATGQNNEQFF
DNA: TGTGCCAGCAGCCCCGCGACTGGACAAAACAATGAGCAGTTCTTC
J: TRBJ2-1
length: 15
V: TRBV7-9
size: NA
D: NA

CDR3: CASSQDPDNNYGYTF
DNA: TGTGCCAGCAGCCAAGATCCCGACAATAACTATGGCTACACCTTC
J: TRBJ1-2
length: 15
V: TRBV3-1/TRBV3-2
size: NA
D: NA

CDR3: CATERHPNTEAFF
DNA: TGTGCCACCGAGCGGCACCCGAACACTGAAGCTTTCTTT
J: TRBJ1-1
length: 13
V: TRBV6-5
size: NA
D: NA

CDR3: CASSQESLRQGTPQAF
DNA: TGTGCCAGCAGCCAAGAGTCTTTGAGACAGGGGACCCCCCAGGCCTTC
J: TRBJ1-2
length: 16
V: TRBV4-2
size: NA
D: TRBD1

CDR3: CASSRSTGGRETQYF
DNA: TGTGCCAGCTCACGATCGACAGGGGGCCGTGAGACCCAGTACTTC
J: TRBJ2-5
length: 15
V: TRBV18
size: NA
D: TRBD1

CDR3: CASSRDRGFGYTF
DNA: TGTGCCAGCAGCCGAGACAGGGGGTTTGGCTACACCTTC
J: TRBJ1-2
length: 13
V: TRBV12-3/TRBV12-4
size: NA
D: TRBD1

CDR3: CASSVGGTGGASGGYTF
DNA: TGTGCCAGCAGCGTAGGAGGGACAGGGGGCGCCTCAGGTGGCTACACCTTC
J: TRBJ1-2
length: 17
V: TRBV9
size: NA
D: TRBD1

CDR3: CASSPTPAGETYEQYF
DNA: TGTGCCAGCAGCCCTACCCCAGCGGGGGAAACCTACGAGCAGTACTTC
J: TRBJ2-7
length: 16
V: TRBV4-2
size: NA
D: TRBD2

CDR3: CASSSDRDRVWNQPQHF
DNA: TGTGCCAGCAGTTCGGACCGGGACAGGGTTTGGAATCAGCCCCAGCATTTT
J: TRBJ1-5
length: 17
V: TRBV6-2/TRBV6-3
size: NA
D: TRBD1

CDR3: CASSRRRDEQFF
DNA: TGTGCCAGTAGCCGAAGACGGGATGAGCAGTTCTTC
J: TRBJ2-1
length: 12
V: TRBV19
size: NA
D: NA

CDR3: CASSLTGDWPQHF
DNA: TGTGCCAGCAGTTTAACGGGGGATTGGCCCCAGCATTTT
J: TRBJ1-5
length: 13
V: TRBV6-5
size: NA
D: NA

CDR3: CASSLGTPYEQYF
DNA: TGTGCCAGCAGCTTGGGGACTCCCTACGAGCAGTACTTC
J: TRBJ2-7
length: 13
V: TRBV5-5
size: NA
D: NA

CDR3: CASSTSRGEEKLFF
DNA: TGTGCCAGTAGTACGAGCCGGGGAGAGGAAAAACTGTTTTTT
J: TRBJ1-4
length: 14
V: TRBV19
size: NA
D: NA

CDR3: CASSFTGTSSTEQFF
DNA: TGTGCCAGCAGCTTCACCGGGACTAGTTCTACTGAGCAGTTCTTC
J: TRBJ2-1
length: 15
V: TRBV5-5
size: NA
D: TRBD2

CDR3: CAISPLAGDTQYF
DNA: TGTGCCATCAGTCCCCTAGCGGGAGATACGCAGTATTTT
J: TRBJ2-3
length: 13
V: TRBV10-3
size: few
D: TRBD2

CDR3: CASSVGGQGNTEAFF
DNA: TGTGCCAGCAGCGTGGGGGGGCAGGGGAACACTGAAGCTTTCTTT
J: TRBJ1-1
length: 15
V: TRBV5-4
size: NA
D: NA

CDR3: CSAAGQSIHF
DNA: TGCAGTGCTGCTGGACAGAGCATACACTTT
J: TRBJ1-6
length: 10
V: TRBV20-1
size: NA
D: NA

CDR3: CASSQQVGLGNQPQHF
DNA: TGCGCCAGCAGCCAGCAGGTGGGGCTAGGCAATCAGCCCCAGCATTTT
J: TRBJ1-5
length: 16
V: TRBV4-3
size: NA
D: NA

CDR3: CASSLSGSSYNEQFF
DNA: TGTGCCAGCAGCTTAAGCGGGAGCTCCTACAATGAGCAGTTCTTC
J: TRBJ2-1
length: 15
V: TRBV7-2
size: NA
D: TRBD2